These 12 T cell receptor beta chains share one sample of origin, sequenced in a study of blood T cell repertoires in COVID-19 (TCRdb year 2020). The library came from the immunoSEQ multiplex PCR assay. TCRdb took over this immuneACCESS table, retaining in-frame rearrangements with V and J assigned. Such tables are incomplete; in checked studies, under half of the missing clones stem from an unresolved V gene, and the remainder is unexplained. The sample profile shows roughly 150,000 clones; roughly 83% of them were found once. More than 4.5% of the sample goes to the ten largest clones. Sequencing was carried out using PBMCs or T cells enriched from blood (not recorded which). These receptors were taken from a man aged 70 or older who had been exposed to COVID-19.

This sequence joins TRBV9 and TRBJ2-5, with 9 bases that match TRBD2. Per the germline V gene, CDR1 is SGDLS and CDR2 is YYNGEE. The CDR3 totals 16 residues. The V gene end was trimmed by 0 bases and the J gene end by 5 bases; junction bases not matched to a gene: 8. The CDR3 DNA is TGTGCCAGCAGCGTAGGGGCGGCGGGAGGGGGGGAGACCCAGTACTTC. Translating gives CASSVGAAGGGETQYF.

The gene calls are TRBV19 and TRBJ1-2, with 11 nucleotides matching TRBD1. The germline gives CDR1 LNHDA, CDR2 SQIVND (reference sequence). V gave up 10 bases and J gave up 5 bases; unmatched junction bases: 15. The CDR3 spans 16 residues. The CDR3 region is CATDRTGGRVGYGYTF. The DNA of the CDR3 is TGTGCCACCGATCGGACAGGGGGCCGGGTAGGGTATGGCTACACCTTC.

The V call is TRBV9, the J call TRBJ2-7; 7 bases are shared with TRBD1. The germline gives CDR1 SGDLS, CDR2 YYNGEE. The CDR3 extends over 15 amino acids. The trim removed 4 bases at V and 2 bases at J, leaving 9 bases unmatched. CDR3 DNA sequence: TGTGCCAGCAGCCCCGAGGGGGACAGAGCCTACGAGCAGTACTTC. This codes for CASSPEGDRAYEQYF.

This chain joins TRBV19 and TRBJ2-7, with 11 bases lining up with TRBD1. Germline CDR1 is LNHDA and CDR2 is SQIVND (reference sequence). V lost 5 bases and J lost 5; bases outside the gene matches: 8. The CDR3 length is 15 residues. CDR3 in amino acids: CASSSGQGASHEQYF. The CDR3 bases are TGTGCCAGTAGTTCCGGACAGGGGGCTTCCCACGAGCAGTACTTC.

In DNA, the CDR3 is TGTGCCAGCAGCTTGAGTCGACAGGGGGCAAATCAGCCCCAGCATTTT. Protein sequence: CASSLSRQGANQPQHF. This chain joins TRBV5-5 and TRBJ1-5, with TRBD1 identical over 10 bases. V was pared by 1 base and J by 4 bases, with 5 bases of the junction left unmatched. Germline assignment: CDR1 SGHKS and CDR2 YYEKEE (reference sequence). This CDR3 is built from 16 residues.

V is TRBV19 and J is TRBJ2-4, with 10 bases aligning to TRBD2. Trimming cost V 3 bases and J 6 bases; bases outside gene matches: 8. CDR1 LNHDA and CDR2 SQIVND come from the germline V gene (reference sequence). The CDR3 contains 16 residues. CDR3 DNA sequence: TGTGCCAGTAGTATTAACGTAGCGGGGGGTGGAAACATTCAGTACTTC. Translated: CASSINVAGGGNIQYF.

This clone was found a few times. The chain joins TRBV28 to TRBJ1-5; the match to TRBD1 covers 9 bases. This CDR3 contains 16 residues. Germline assignment: CDR1 MDHEN and CDR2 SYDVKM. V shed 8 bases and J 6 bases; nucleotides not matched to a gene: 14. CDR3 sequence (DNA): TGTGCCAGCTCCCCCACGGGACAGGGTTCAAGTCAGCCCCAGCATTTT. Translating it yields CASSPTGQGSSQPQHF. Combining the CDR3 with reference TRBV28 and TRBJ1-5 gives the whole variable domain DVKVTQSSRYLVKRTGEKVFLECVQDMDHENMFWYRQDPGLGLRLIYFSYDVKMKEKGDIPEGYSVSREKKERFSLILESASTNQTSMYLCASSPTGQGSSQPQHFGDGTRLSIL.

This clone was seen more than once but under ten times. The chain recombines TRBV11-2 with TRBJ1-1, with TRBD1 as a possible D gene (5 bases). The CDR3 extends over 14 amino acids. The V end lost 1 base, the J end lost 1 base, and 7 bases lay between the germline ends. In germline, CDR1 is SGHAT, CDR2 FQNNGV. CDR3 in amino acids: CASSLVGGNTEAFF. The CDR3 DNA sequence: TGTGCCAGCAGCTTAGTCGGGGGGAACACTGAAGCTTTCTTT.

The chain uses TRBV7-6 and TRBJ2-7, with 8 bases aligning to TRBD2. Germline loops: CDR1 SGHVS, CDR2 FNYEAQ. V gave up 5 bases and J gave up 1 base; unmatched junction bases: 10. The CDR3 sequence is 16 residues long. CDR3 nucleotides: TGTGCCAGCAGCCCTGGGACTAGTGAGCGATCCTACGAGCAGTACTTC. Amino acid sequence: CASSPGTSERSYEQYF.

The chain is built from TRBV5-1 and TRBJ2-1; possible D gene TRBD1, 6 bases. CDR1 is SGHRS, CDR2 YFSETQ, per germline. Trimming stripped 6 bases from V and 8 bases from J, with 24 bases between. CDR3 size: 16 residues. CDR3 DNA sequence: TGCGCCAGCACCAAGGACAGCCTAACTACCTGGGATGAGCAGTTCTTC. Translated: CASTKDSLTTWDEQFF.

The J gene is TRBJ2-3, the V gene TRBV6-5; D is possibly TRBD2 (5 bases). The germline CDR1 and CDR2 sequences are MNHEY and SVGAGI. V lost 8 bases and J 0 bases, leaving 15 bases between the germline ends. The CDR3 contains 15 residues. The CDR3 region has the DNA TGTGCCAGCCTGGAGGTCCCTACTAGCACAGATACGCAGTATTTT. Its translation is CASLEVPTSTDTQYF.

The chain links TRBV27 to TRBJ1-2; 11 positions agree with TRBD1. The CDR3 is 13 amino acids. V lost 3 bases and J lost 8; bases outside the gene matches: 2. The germline gives CDR1 MNHEY, CDR2 SMNVEV (reference sequence). CDR3 sequence: CASSFRDRGGYTF. The CDR3 nucleotides are TGTGCCAGCAGTTTCAGGGACAGGGGGGGCTACACCTTC.